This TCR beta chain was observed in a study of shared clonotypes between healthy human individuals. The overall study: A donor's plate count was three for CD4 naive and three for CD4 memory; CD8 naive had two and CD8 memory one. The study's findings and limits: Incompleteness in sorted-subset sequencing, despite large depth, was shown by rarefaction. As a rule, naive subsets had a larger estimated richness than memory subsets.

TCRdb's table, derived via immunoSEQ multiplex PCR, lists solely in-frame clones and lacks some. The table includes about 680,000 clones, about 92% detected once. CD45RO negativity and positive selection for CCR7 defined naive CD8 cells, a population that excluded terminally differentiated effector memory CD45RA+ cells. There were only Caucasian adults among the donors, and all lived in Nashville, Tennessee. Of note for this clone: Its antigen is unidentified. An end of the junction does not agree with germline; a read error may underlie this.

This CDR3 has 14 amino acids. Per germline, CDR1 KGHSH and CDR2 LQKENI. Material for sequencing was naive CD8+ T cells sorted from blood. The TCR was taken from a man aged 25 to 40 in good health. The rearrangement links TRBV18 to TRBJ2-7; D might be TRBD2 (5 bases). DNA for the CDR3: TGTGCCAGCTTACCACCGGACTCGGTCCTCGGGCAGTACTTC. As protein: CASLPPDSVLGQYF. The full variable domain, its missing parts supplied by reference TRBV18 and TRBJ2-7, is NAGVMQNPRHLVRRRGQEARLRCSPMKGHSHVYWYRQLPEEGLKFMVYLQKENIIDESGMPKERFSAEFPKEGPSILRIQQVVRGDSAAYFCASLPPDSVLGQYFGPGTRLTVT.